The 16 T cell receptor beta chains below were found in one sample sequenced in a study of blood T cell repertoires in COVID-19 (dated by TCRdb to the early 2020s). Library construction relied on the immunoSEQ multiplex PCR assay. TCRdb re-hosts the immuneACCESS table, in-frame sequences only. Its copies lack some clones; in the studies checked, an unresolved V gene accounts for under half of them, and the cause for the rest is not known. This sample is represented by fewer than 150,000 clones; around 80% of them were singletons. Over 9.5% of the sample is held by the ten biggest clonotypes. Sequencing was carried out using peripheral blood. Receptors were obtained from a man aged 60 to 75 who had recovered from COVID-19.

This clone was observed at least ten times. The chain links TRBV19 to TRBJ2-7, with 7 positions matching TRBD2. Germline V gene data show CDR1 as LNHDA and CDR2 as SQIVND (reference sequence). CDR3 size: 15 residues. The V and J ends lost 2 bases and 4 bases, in that order; junction bases with no gene match: 8. The CDR3 nucleotides are TGTGCCAGTAGTATAACGGGAGGTACCCCTTACGAGCAGTACTTC. This gives the protein CASSITGGTPYEQYF. Combining the CDR3 with reference TRBV19 and TRBJ2-7 gives the whole variable domain DGGITQSPKYLFRKEGQNVTLSCEQNLNHDAMYWYRQDPGQGLRLIYYSQIVNDFQKGDIAEGYSVSREKKESFPLTVTSAQKNPTAFYLCASSITGGTPYEQYFGPGTRLTVT.

The V and J genes are TRBV6-2 or TRBV6-3 and TRBJ2-2, with D possibly being TRBD1 (5 bases). The CDR3 length is 16 residues. Germline-derived CDR1 and CDR2 are MNHEY and SVGEGT. Between the trimmed V and J ends, which lost 3 bases and 0 bases, there was a span of 11 bases. The CDR3 nucleotides are TGTGCCAGCAGTTATCGACAGACCTCGAACACCGGGGAGCTGTTTTTT. It yields the protein CASSYRQTSNTGELFF.

V usage is TRBV19 and J usage is TRBJ2-1; 7 bases are a match to TRBD2. With V trimmed by 4 bases and J by 7 bases, 10 bases remained unmatched. CDR3 length: 15 amino acids. Per germline, CDR1 LNHDA and CDR2 SQIVND (reference sequence). As DNA, the CDR3 is TGTGCCAGTAGTAAGCGGACTAGTTGGGGGAATGAGCAGTTCTTC. This sequence encodes CASSKRTSWGNEQFF.

The chain carries TRBV18 and TRBJ2-1; 9 nucleotides agree with TRBD1. Germline loops: CDR1 KGHSH, CDR2 LQKENI. This CDR3 is built from 14 residues. The trim removed 5 bases at V and 8 bases at J, leaving 7 bases unmatched. The CDR3 DNA reads TGTGCCAGCTCAGACAGGACAGGGGAGGATGAGCAGTTCTTC. Encoded protein: CASSDRTGEDEQFF.

This chain joins TRBV4-3 and TRBJ2-7; 9 bases align to TRBD1. The junction had 9 bases not matched to a gene; V was cut back by 5 bases and J by 4 bases. CDR3 length: 15 residues. Germline CDR1 is LGHNA and CDR2 is YSLEER. For the CDR3, the DNA is TGCGCCAGCAGCACCAGCCCGGGACAGGGATACGAGCAGTACTTC. This gives the protein CASSTSPGQGYEQYF.

This clone was seen a few times. The chain combines TRBV4-1 with TRBJ1-3; maybe TRBD1 (5 bases). This CDR3 is 15 amino acids long. Germline lookup yields CDR1 MGHRA and CDR2 YSYEKL. Between the trimmed V and J ends, which lost 0 bases and 3 bases, there was a span of 9 bases. As DNA, the CDR3 is TGCGCCAGCAGCCAAGATCGGGGACTTGGAAACACCATATATTTT. Amino acids: CASSQDRGLGNTIYF.

The rearrangement uses TRBV19 and TRBJ1-6; D possibly corresponds to TRBD1 (5 bases). The CDR3 runs 18 residues. CDR1 is LNHDA, CDR2 SQIVND, per germline (reference sequence). Trimming left V 7 bases short and J 0 bases short, with 19 bases between. CDR3 bases: TGTGCCAGTACTCCTGGATACAGGACGAGCTCCTATAATTCACCCCTCCACTTT. Encoded protein: CASTPGYRTSSYNSPLHF.

The V gene is TRBV6-6, the J gene TRBJ2-6, with D possibly matching TRBD1 (6 bases). This CDR3 contains 19 residues. The V and J ends lost 6 bases and 0 bases respectively, with 21 bases between them. From germline, CDR1 is MNHNY and CDR2 SVGAGI (reference sequence). The CDR3 loop is CASSYRSGQRYSGANVLTF. The CDR3, as DNA: TGTGCCAGCAGCTACAGGTCCGGACAGAGATACTCTGGGGCCAACGTCCTGACTTTC.

This clone appeared a single time. The chain couples TRBV27 to TRBJ2-7; 7 bases are a match to TRBD1. V shed 2 bases, J shed 4 bases, and the junction held 5 bases outside the gene matches. Looked up from germline, CDR1 is MNHEY and CDR2 is SMNVEV (reference sequence). The CDR3 runs to 14 residues. The CDR3 DNA follows: TGTGCCAGCAGTTTACAAGGGGGCGGATACGAGCAGTACTTC. This translates into CASSLQGGGYEQYF.

The chain uses TRBV18 and TRBJ2-1, with 8 bases matching TRBD1. Trimming removed 3 bases from V and 2 bases from J; junction bases left unmatched: 3. CDR3 length equals 15 residues. Germline V gives CDR1 KGHSH, CDR2 LQKENI. The CDR3 loop reads CASSPGQAAYNEQFF. CDR3 DNA sequence: TGTGCCAGCTCACCGGGACAGGCGGCCTACAATGAGCAGTTCTTC. The full variable domain, completed using reference TRBV18 and TRBJ2-1, is NAGVMQNPRHLVRRRGQEARLRCSPMKGHSHVYWYRQLPEEGLKFMVYLQKENIIDESGMPKERFSAEFPKEGPSILRIQQVVRGDSAAYFCASSPGQAAYNEQFFGPGTRLTVL.

J is TRBJ2-2 and V is TRBV2; no clear D. Trimming took 4 bases from V and 0 from J, leaving 12 bases between them. Per germline, CDR1 SNHLY and CDR2 FYNNEI. The length of the CDR3 is 16 residues. The chain's CDR3 is CASSVRSIPNTGELFF. CDR3 nucleotides: TGTGCCAGCAGTGTGCGGAGCATACCGAACACCGGGGAGCTGTTTTTT. The full variable domain, completed using reference TRBV2 and TRBJ2-2, is EPEVTQTPSHQVTQMGQEVILRCVPISNHLYFYWYRQILGQKVEFLVSFYNNEISEKSEIFDDQFSVERPDGSNFTLKIRSTKLEDSAMYFCASSVRSIPNTGELFFGEGSRLTVL.

The chain recombines TRBV29-1 with TRBJ1-2; unclear D gene. Germline CDR1 reads SQVTM; CDR2 reads ANQGSEA. Trimming pared 5 bases from V and 3 bases from J, leaving 10 bases between. The CDR3 sequence is 12 residues long. The CDR3 spells CSVTGADYGYTF. DNA for the CDR3: TGCAGCGTTACTGGAGCCGACTATGGCTACACCTTC.

The gene calls are TRBV4-2 and TRBJ2-3; 7 bases line up with TRBD2. V dropped 0 bases and J dropped 1; count of bases not matched to a gene: 7. Germline loops: CDR1 LGHNA, CDR2 YNFKEQ. The CDR3 loop spans 17 amino acids. The chain's CDR3 is CASSQEGGRSGTDTQYF. In DNA form, the CDR3 reads TGTGCCAGCAGCCAAGAGGGGGGGAGATCGGGCACAGATACGCAGTATTTT.

The chain joins TRBV11-3 to TRBJ2-3, with 8 bases identical to TRBD1. J gave up 0 bases and V 5 bases, and 4 bases lay outside the gene matches. CDR3 length equals 15 residues. Germline lookup yields CDR1 SGHNT and CDR2 YENEEA. The CDR3 protein is CASSLRDRSTDTQYF. DNA for the CDR3: TGTGCCAGCAGCCTCCGGGACAGGAGCACAGATACGCAGTATTTT.

The V call is TRBV28, the J call TRBJ1-3; maybe TRBD1 (5 bases). The CDR3 has 15 amino acids. The V end lost 5 bases, the J end lost 4 bases, and 15 bases lay between the germline ends. Germline values: CDR1 MDHEN, CDR2 SYDVKM. The CDR3 reads CASSPGRGLGNTIYF. The CDR3 DNA reads as TGTGCCAGCAGTCCCGGACGGGGGTTAGGAAACACCATATATTTT.

This clone was observed a single time. The rearrangement links TRBV7-3 to TRBJ2-1; 8 nucleotides align to TRBD2. This CDR3 comprises 15 residues. Losses at the gene ends were 1 base for V and 10 bases for J; bases not matched to a gene: 9. Per germline, CDR1 SGHTA and CDR2 FQGTGA. The CDR3: CASSLILAAWGEQFF. The CDR3 DNA follows: TGTGCCAGCAGCTTAATACTAGCGGCTTGGGGGGAGCAGTTCTTC.